What follows are 21 T cell receptor beta chains derived from one specimen sequenced in a study of spatial heterogeneity in lung cancer. General study points: The study found that expanded intratumoral alpha and beta TCR counts tracked tumor mutation counts.

Noted time point: sample taken at primary tumor resection. TCRdb analysed the 5' RACE reads with MiXCR anew, one entry per CDR3 protein. The sample has around 2,800 distinct CDR3 sequences; roughly 7% are singletons. Their cognate antigens are unknown. Specimen: lung tumor tissue, collected at surgery. These receptors came from a female donor with early-stage non-small cell lung cancer.

By its share, this clonotype is medium-sized (0.01 to 0.1%). V gene TRBV28 combines with J gene TRBJ1-5; D is uncertain. This CDR3 region has 15 residues. Trimming pared 2 bases from V and 0 bases from J, leaving 8 bases between. Germline assignment: CDR1 MDHEN and CDR2 SYDVKM. CDR3 loop: CASSLGGNSNQPQHF. CDR3 bases: TGTGCCAGCAGTTTAGGCGGGAATAGCAATCAGCCCCAGCATTTT.

Within the sample, this clonotype is medium-sized (0.01 to 0.1%). This sequence joins TRBV7-2 and TRBJ2-5, with D possibly being TRBD1 (5 bases). Germline-derived CDR1 and CDR2 are SGHTA and FQGNSA. CDR3 size: 15 residues. The V end lost 6 bases, the J end lost 1 base, and 15 bases lay between the germline ends. CDR3 in DNA: TGTGCCAGCAGGGGTTCAGGGTCCCTCCAAGAGACCCAGTACTTC. It is translated as CASRGSGSLQETQYF.

By share, this clonotype ranks as medium-sized. The chain recombines TRBV7-2 with TRBJ1-5, with D perhaps TRBD1 (6 bases). There are 15 residues in the CDR3. V shed 1 base and J shed 6 bases, with 13 bases lying between them. Germline V lookup: CDR1 SGHTA, CDR2 FQGNSA. CDR3 nucleotides: TGTGCCAGCAGCTTAGGGCAGGGGAAGGGTCAGCCCCAGCATTTT. The encoded protein is CASSLGQGKGQPQHF.

By share, this clonotype counts as medium-sized. The chain links TRBV20-1 to TRBJ1-3, with D uncertain. CDR3 length: 14 amino acids. Trimming cost V 3 bases and J 2 bases, with 11 bases left between them. CDR1 DFQATT and CDR2 SNEGSKA come from the germline V gene (reference sequence). The CDR3 here is CSARRSGTGNTIYF. As DNA, the CDR3 is TGCAGTGCTAGGAGGTCCGGTACTGGAAACACCATATATTTT.

This clonotype came up many times. This sequence joins TRBV29-1 and TRBJ2-3; 7 bases are a match to TRBD1. Germline CDR1 reads SQVTM; CDR2 reads ANQGSEA. V shed 0 bases and J 6 bases; nucleotides not matched to a gene: 12. The CDR3 contains 16 residues. DNA of the CDR3: TGCAGCGTTGAAGATATGTGGACAGGTCCCTCTGATACGCAGTATTTT. Protein sequence: CSVEDMWTGPSDTQYF.

This chain connects TRBV19 to TRBJ2-7; 8 nucleotides line up with TRBD1. This CDR3 has 14 amino acids. V trimming: 5 bases; J trimming: 3 bases; junction bases outside the gene matches: 6. CDR1 and CDR2 (germline): LNHDA, SQIVND (reference sequence). Here the CDR3 DNA reads TGTGCCAGTAGTTCAGGGACAGGCAGCTACGAGCAGTACTTC. Translating it yields CASSSGTGSYEQYF. The full variable domain, its missing parts supplied by reference TRBV19 and TRBJ2-7, is DGGITQSPKYLFRKEGQNVTLSCEQNLNHDAMYWYRQDPGQGLRLIYYSQIVNDFQKGDIAEGYSVSREKKESFPLTVTSAQKNPTAFYLCASSSGTGSYEQYFGPGTRLTVT.

This clonotype was detected ten times or more. The chain uses TRBV19 and TRBJ1-5; 8 nucleotides agree with TRBD1. The V gene's germline CDR1 is LNHDA and CDR2 SQIVND (reference sequence). The CDR3 covers 15 residues. Trimming cost V 6 bases and J 2 bases; bases outside gene matches: 6. In DNA, the CDR3 is TGTGCCAGTAGAGGCGGACAGGGAGGCAATCAGCCCCAGCATTTT. Protein sequence: CASRGGQGGNQPQHF.

By share, this clonotype ranks as medium-sized. The chain recombines TRBV29-1 with TRBJ1-1; D gene unclear. The CDR3 has 15 amino acids. The germline V gene has CDR1 SQVTM and CDR2 ANQGSEA. Trimming took 4 bases from V and 1 from J, leaving 16 bases between them. The CDR3 loop is CSVALTSVANTEAFF. The CDR3 region has the DNA TGCAGCGTTGCCCTGACAAGCGTAGCGAACACTGAAGCTTTCTTT.

By proportion, this clonotype is medium-sized. The chain uses TRBV7-9 and TRBJ2-3; a possible D gene is TRBD2 (6 bases). Germline V gene data show CDR1 as SEHNR and CDR2 as FQNEAQ (reference sequence). The V end lost 5 bases, the J end lost 0 bases, and 18 bases lay between the germline ends. The CDR3 has 17 residues. The CDR3 loop is CASSPGTPFTSTDTQYF. The CDR3 DNA follows: TGTGCCAGCAGCCCCGGGACTCCCTTTACTAGCACAGATACGCAGTATTTT.

By its share, this clonotype is medium-sized. The rearrangement joins TRBV18 to TRBJ2-5; D possibly corresponds to TRBD2 (6 bases). Germline CDR1 KGHSH, CDR2 LQKENI. The CDR3 sequence is 13 residues long. The V and J ends lost 8 bases and 5 bases respectively, with 15 bases between them. CDR3: CASARGGTETQYF. The CDR3 DNA is TGTGCCAGCGCCCGCGGCGGGACGGAGACCCAGTACTTC.

The chain employs TRBV29-1 and TRBJ2-5; perhaps TRBD2 as D (5 bases). The CDR3 runs 11 residues. The germline V and J ends were trimmed by 7 bases and 5 bases, with 11 bases remaining between them. Germline V lookup: CDR1 SQVTM, CDR2 ANQGSEA. The CDR3 nucleotides read TGCAGCGGCGGGTCTTGGGAGACCCAGTACTTC. Translation gives CSGGSWETQYF.

Judged by abundance, this clonotype is medium-sized. The chain combines TRBV5-1 with TRBJ2-7; perhaps TRBD2 as D (6 bases). In germline, CDR1 is SGHRS, CDR2 YFSETQ. The CDR3 covers 15 residues. Trimming removed 4 bases at V and 5 bases at J, with 19 bases between. CDR3 DNA sequence: TGCGCCAGCAGCACTAGGGAGGCCCCTCCGGACGAGCAGTACTTC. It specifies CASSTREAPPDEQYF. The complete variable domain, with remaining parts taken from reference TRBV5-1 and TRBJ2-7, reads KAGVTQTPRYLIKTRGQQVTLSCSPISGHRSVSWYQQTPGQGLQFLFEYFSETQRNKGNFPGRFSGRQFSNSRSEMNVSTLELGDSALYLCASSTREAPPDEQYFGPGTRLTVT.

This clonotype is deemed medium-sized. The chain joins TRBV5-1 to TRBJ2-2; TRBD1 might be the D (6 bases). This CDR3 is 15 amino acids long. The V gene lost 4 bases and the J gene lost 9 bases, with 19 bases spanning the gap. Germline V lookup: CDR1 SGHRS, CDR2 YFSETQ. The chain's CDR3 is CASSEPGVVNRELFF. The CDR3 region has the DNA TGCGCCAGCAGCGAACCAGGGGTCGTAAACCGGGAGCTGTTTTTT.

This clonotype is medium-sized within its sample. This chain uses TRBV6-2 or TRBV6-3 with TRBJ1-1; D may be TRBD1 (6 bases). Deletions cut 4 bases from V and 4 bases from J, with 13 bases between. CDR3 length: 14 amino acids. Germline V gene data show CDR1 as MNHEY and CDR2 as SVGEGT. CDR3 sequence: CASSFQGGRTEAFF. The DNA for the CDR3 is TGTGCCAGCAGTTTCCAAGGGGGGCGCACTGAAGCTTTCTTT.

In its sample, this clonotype was seen a few times. J is TRBJ1-2 and V is TRBV10-3; D is unclear. Per germline, CDR1 ENHRY and CDR2 SYGVKD. The V and J ends lost 1 base and 6 bases respectively, with 9 bases between them. The CDR3 totals 13 residues. The CDR3 reads CAISEFPSDGYTF. The CDR3 DNA reads TGTGCCATCAGTGAGTTTCCCTCGGATGGCTACACCTTC.

This clonotype was recorded at least ten times. The chain carries TRBV2 and TRBJ1-3, with D unresolved. CDR3 length: 18 residues. The germline V gene encodes CDR1 SNHLY and CDR2 FYNNEI. With 0 bases removed from V and 0 bases from J, the gap between germline ends came to 15 bases. The CDR3 region has the DNA TGTGCCAGCAGTGAAGCCCCCTCACGGGGAAACTCTGGAAACACCATATATTTT. Protein product: CASSEAPSRGNSGNTIYF.

The genes are TRBV19 and TRBJ2-7; D possibly matches TRBD1 or TRBD2 (5 bases each). The V and J ends lost 6 bases and 2 bases respectively, with 11 bases between them. The V gene's germline CDR1 is LNHDA and CDR2 SQIVND (reference sequence). This CDR3 comprises 13 residues. CDR3 amino acids: CASRRDGAYEQYF. The CDR3 nucleotides are TGTGCCAGTAGAAGGGACGGAGCCTACGAGCAGTACTTC.

By frequency in the sample, this clonotype is medium-sized (0.01 to 0.1%). This chain links TRBV6-1 with TRBJ2-7; no clear D gene. This CDR3 spans 15 amino acids. Per germline, CDR1 MNHNS and CDR2 SASEGT. V was pared by 6 bases and J by 3 bases, with 18 bases between. Here the CDR3 reads CASRPNGAFSYEQYF. The CDR3 DNA sequence: TGTGCCAGCAGACCGAACGGAGCGTTCAGCTACGAGCAGTACTTC.

J is TRBJ1-2 and V is TRBV6-5; 10 bases match TRBD1. Germline CDR1 is MNHEY and CDR2 is SVGAGI. CDR3 length: 16 residues. The ends lost 2 bases at V and 5 bases at J; junction bases unmatched: 8. CDR3 sequence reads: CASSYAPPGQGYGYTF. CDR3 DNA: TGTGCCAGCAGTTACGCCCCCCCGGGACAGGGGTATGGCTACACCTTC.

Many counts were recorded for this clonotype. J is TRBJ2-1 and V is TRBV27; TRBD1 matches at 7 bases. V was pared by 3 bases and J by 3 bases, with 5 bases of the junction left unmatched. CDR3 length: 15 amino acids. Germline V CDR1 and CDR2: MNHEY, SMNVEV (reference sequence). CDR3 loop: CASSFLRDSYNEQFF. In DNA form, the CDR3 reads TGTGCCAGCAGTTTCCTCCGGGACAGCTACAATGAGCAGTTCTTC.

By sample share, this clonotype is large (0.1 to 1%). This chain joins TRBV6-2 or TRBV6-3 and TRBJ2-7; tentative D call: TRBD2 (5 bases). This CDR3 is 15 amino acids long. V was clipped by 4 bases and J by 3 bases, with 16 bases between them. Germline CDR1 is MNHEY and CDR2 is SVGEGT. The CDR3 protein is CASSSQSGLIYEQYF. In DNA form, the CDR3 reads TGTGCCAGCAGTTCACAGTCAGGACTGATCTACGAGCAGTACTTC.